This T cell receptor beta chain was retrieved from a study of immune cell composition in non-small cell lung cancer. General study points: Tumour-associated clones >0.5% occurred in roughly a third of adenocarcinomas, roughly four fifths of squamous. Squamous lung tumours showed higher top 10 clone scores and clonality than adenocarcinomas.

Method: immunoSEQ multiplex PCR; TCRdb's copy keeps in-frame clones and lacks some. The sample yields about 4,700 clones, more than 60% seen once. Comment on this clone: The antigen is undetermined.

Trimming left V 0 bases short and J 0 bases short, with 9 bases between. The CDR3 consists of 15 residues. Germline V gene data show CDR1 as SGHDT and CDR2 as YYEEEE. The sample taken for sequencing was lung tumor tissue. This receptor was taken from a human donor with non-small cell lung cancer. The rearrangement links TRBV5-6 to TRBJ1-2; D is unresolved. Here the CDR3 DNA reads TGTGCCAGCAGCTTGGGCGGCGGCTCTAACTATGGCTACACCTTC. Encoded protein: CASSLGGGSNYGYTF.